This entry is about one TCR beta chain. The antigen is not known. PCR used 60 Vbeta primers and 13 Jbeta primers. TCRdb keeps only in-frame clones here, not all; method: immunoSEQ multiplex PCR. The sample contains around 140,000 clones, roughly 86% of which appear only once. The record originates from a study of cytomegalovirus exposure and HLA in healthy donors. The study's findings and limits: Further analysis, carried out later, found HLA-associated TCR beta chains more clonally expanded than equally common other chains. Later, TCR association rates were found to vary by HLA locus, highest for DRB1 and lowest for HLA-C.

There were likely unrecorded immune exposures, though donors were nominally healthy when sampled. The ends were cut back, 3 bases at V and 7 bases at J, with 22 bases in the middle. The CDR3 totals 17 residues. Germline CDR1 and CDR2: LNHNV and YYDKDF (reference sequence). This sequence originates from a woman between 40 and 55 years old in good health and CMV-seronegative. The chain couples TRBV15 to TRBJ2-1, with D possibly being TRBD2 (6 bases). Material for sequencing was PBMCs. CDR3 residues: CATSSLFHGGPRNEQFF. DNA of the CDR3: TGTGCCACCAGCAGTCTTTTTCACGGAGGGCCACGGAATGAGCAGTTCTTC.